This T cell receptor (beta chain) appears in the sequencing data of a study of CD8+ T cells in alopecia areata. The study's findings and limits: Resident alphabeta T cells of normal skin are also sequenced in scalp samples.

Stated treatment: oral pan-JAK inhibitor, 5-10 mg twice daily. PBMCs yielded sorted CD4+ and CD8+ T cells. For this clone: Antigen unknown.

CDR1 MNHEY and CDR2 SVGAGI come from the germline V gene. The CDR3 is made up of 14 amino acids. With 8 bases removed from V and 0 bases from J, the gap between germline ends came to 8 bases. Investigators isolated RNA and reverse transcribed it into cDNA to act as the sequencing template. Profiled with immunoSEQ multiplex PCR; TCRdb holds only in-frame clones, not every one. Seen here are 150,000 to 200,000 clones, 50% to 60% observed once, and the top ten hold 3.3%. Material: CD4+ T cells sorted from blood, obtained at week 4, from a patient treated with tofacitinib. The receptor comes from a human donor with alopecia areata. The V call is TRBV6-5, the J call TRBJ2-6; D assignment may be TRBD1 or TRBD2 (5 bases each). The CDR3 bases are TGTGCCAGCTGGGGGAACTCTGGGGCCAACGTCCTGACTTTC. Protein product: CASWGNSGANVLTF.